This is a list of T cell receptor beta chains from one sample in a study of shared clonotypes between healthy human individuals. The method was immunoSEQ multiplex PCR; TCRdb's version includes in-frame clones alone and lacks a portion of them. Altogether some 500,000 clones are present, about 96% being singletons, with the ten largest covering about 0.057%. The sequencing sample was made of naive CD4+ T cells sorted from blood. The receptors stem from a woman aged 25 to 45 in good health. Both conserved end residues are part of each CDR3. A D gene is named only where the DNA matches it firmly. Expanded clones get a size class; other rows say once, few or many, or leave the size out.

d_call clone_size j_call cdr3_length v_call cdr3_aa cdr3_nt
TRBD2 few TRBJ2-7 14 TRBV7-2 CASSVGLAVYEQYF TGTGCCAGCAGCGTAGGACTAGCGGTCTACGAGCAGTACTTC
NA NA TRBJ1-2 13 TRBV11-2 CASSRGTSGGYTF TGTGCCAGCAGCCGCGGGACATCGGGTGGCTACACCTTC
NA NA TRBJ2-7 10 TRBV2 CASSIYEQYF TGTGCCAGCAGTATCTACGAGCAGTACTTC
TRBD1 NA TRBJ2-7 15 TRBV6-4 CASSYSWDRVDEQYF TGTGCCAGCAGTTACTCGTGGGACAGGGTGGACGAGCAGTACTTC
NA NA TRBJ2-7 12 TRBV27 CASSSYPHEQYF TGTGCCAGCAGTTCTTACCCCCACGAGCAGTACTTC
TRBD1 NA TRBJ2-7 14 TRBV10-3 CAISTGTGGGEQYF TGTGCCATCAGTACCGGGACAGGGGGCGGTGAGCAGTACTTC
NA NA TRBJ1-5 12 TRBV10-3 CAIRDSNQPQHF TGTGCCATCAGGGATAGCAATCAGCCCCAGCATTTT
NA NA TRBJ2-7 15 TRBV6-6 CASSYQSRGTYEQYF TGTGCCAGCAGTTACCAGTCACGGGGAACCTACGAGCAGTACTTC
NA NA TRBJ2-7 13 TRBV5-1 CASRTGGGYEQYF TGCGCCAGCAGGACAGGAGGTGGGTACGAGCAGTACTTC
TRBD2 NA TRBJ2-3 16 TRBV10-3 CAIRSGLAGELDTQYF TGTGCCATCAGGTCGGGGTTAGCGGGAGAATTAGATACGCAGTATTTT
NA NA TRBJ2-7 15 TRBV18 CASSPQGGALYEQYF TGTGCCAGCTCACCCCAAGGAGGAGCCCTATACGAGCAGTACTTC
NA NA TRBJ2-5 13 TRBV15 CATSRDHRETQYF TGTGCCACCAGCAGAGACCACCGGGAGACCCAGTACTTC
TRBD2 NA TRBJ2-2 15 TRBV7-3 CASSLIPGGTGELFF TGTGCCAGCAGCTTAATCCCGGGAGGGACCGGGGAGCTGTTTTTT
NA NA TRBJ2-7 15 TRBV28 CASSFSVPADYEQYF TGTGCCAGCAGTTTTAGTGTACCAGCGGACTACGAGCAGTACTTC
TRBD1 NA TRBJ2-3 16 TRBV5-1 CASSLGDSPSTDTQYF TGCGCCAGCAGCTTGGGGGACAGCCCTAGCACAGATACGCAGTATTTT
TRBD2 NA TRBJ2-1 20 TRBV28 CASSRQGSFGLAETYNEQFF TGTGCCAGCAGTAGACAGGGAAGCTTCGGACTAGCGGAAACCTACAATGAGCAGTTCTTC
NA NA TRBJ2-3 14 TRBV28 CASSSRATRDTQYF TGTGCCAGCAGTTCTCGGGCCACGCGAGATACGCAGTATTTT
TRBD2 NA TRBJ2-1 15 TRBV5-1 CASSLVAGGFNEQFF TGCGCCAGCAGCTTGGTAGCGGGAGGGTTCAATGAGCAGTTCTTC
NA NA TRBJ1-6 11 TRBV7-9 CASSSNSPLHF TGTGCCAGCAGTTCTAATTCACCCCTCCACTTT
NA few TRBJ1-2 13 TRBV2 CASSEGGTVVSTF TGTGCCAGCAGTGAAGGTGGGACGGTTGTAAGCACCTTC
TRBD2 NA TRBJ2-1 14 TRBV29-1 CSVAGTSVHNEQFF TGCAGCGTCGCTGGGACTAGCGTTCACAATGAGCAGTTCTTC
NA NA TRBJ2-3 13 TRBV5-1 CASTPSDASTQYF TGCGCCAGCACCCCTAGTGACGCGAGTACGCAGTATTTT
TRBD1 NA TRBJ2-1 15 TRBV18 CASSTGQGRNNEQFF TGTGCCAGCTCAACGGGACAGGGGCGAAACAATGAGCAGTTCTTC
NA once TRBJ1-4 15 TRBV9 CASSARDGSNEKLFF TGTGCCAGCAGCGCGAGAGACGGTTCTAATGAAAAACTGTTTTTT
TRBD2 NA TRBJ2-3 19 TRBV7-2 CASSPRRTTSGRVTDTQYF TGTGCCAGCAGCCCTAGACGAACGACTAGCGGGAGGGTGACAGATACGCAGTATTTT
TRBD1 NA TRBJ2-1 13 TRBV29-1 CSVLTGSYNEQFF TGCAGCGTCTTGACAGGGAGTTACAATGAGCAGTTCTTC
TRBD2 NA TRBJ2-2 16 TRBV5-1 CASSLLAGGYTGELFF TGCGCCAGCAGCTTGCTAGCGGGAGGGTACACCGGGGAGCTGTTTTTT
TRBD1 NA TRBJ2-7 14 TRBV14 CASSPGTGDREQYF TGTGCCAGCAGCCCCGGGACAGGGGATCGTGAGCAGTACTTC
NA NA TRBJ1-4 14 TRBV19 CATGTGQPNEKLFF TGTGCCACCGGTACCGGACAGCCGAATGAAAAACTGTTTTTT
NA NA TRBJ2-7 15 TRBV14 CASSQRTSRVGEQYF TGTGCCAGCAGCCAACGGACTTCCCGCGTGGGCGAGCAGTACTTC
TRBD1 NA TRBJ1-2 18 TRBV7-9 CASSLSRDRDRRVYGYTF TGTGCCAGCAGCCTTTCCCGGGACAGGGATAGGAGGGTCTATGGCTACACCTTC
NA NA TRBJ2-3 13 TRBV11-2 CASSRSPADTQYF TGTGCCAGCAGCAGGAGCCCGGCAGATACGCAGTATTTT
TRBD1 NA TRBJ1-5 17 TRBV7-2 CASSSTRGQAKDQPQHF TGTGCCAGCAGCTCGACCCGGGGACAGGCCAAGGATCAGCCCCAGCATTTT
NA NA TRBJ1-3 14 TRBV7-2 CASSFGSGGNTIYF TGTGCCAGCAGCTTTGGGTCCGGCGGGAACACCATATATTTT
NA NA TRBJ1-4 17 TRBV28 CASSSPGGASTNEKLFF TGTGCCAGCAGTTCCCCCGGGGGGGCTTCAACTAATGAAAAACTGTTTTTT
TRBD2 NA TRBJ2-2 15 TRBV6-4 CASPGTRFPSGELFF TGTGCCAGCCCCGGGACTAGGTTCCCCAGCGGGGAGCTGTTTTTT
NA NA TRBJ2-6 16 TRBV5-4 CASSPDSSTGANVLTF TGTGCCAGCAGTCCGGACAGCTCTACTGGGGCCAACGTCCTGACTTTC
NA NA TRBJ1-3 13 TRBV28 CAGGGQVGNTIYF TGTGCCGGCGGGGGCCAGGTTGGAAACACCATATATTTT
NA NA TRBJ2-7 13 TRBV7-2 CASSPRQGYEQYF TGTGCCAGCAGCCCACGTCAAGGCTACGAGCAGTACTTC
TRBD1 NA TRBJ1-1 15 TRBV28 CASSLLQGQTTEAFF TGTGCCAGCAGTTTACTTCAGGGACAGACCACTGAAGCTTTCTTT
NA NA TRBJ2-2 16 TRBV6-6 CASSYSMGHTTGELFF TGTGCCAGCAGTTACTCGATGGGACACACAACCGGGGAGCTGTTTTTT
TRBD2 NA TRBJ2-7 15 TRBV28 CASSSTSGSFPEQYF TGTGCCAGCAGTTCGACTAGCGGGAGCTTCCCCGAGCAGTACTTC
NA NA TRBJ2-7 11 TRBV20-1 CSAGTGYEQYF TGCAGTGCTGGAACAGGTTACGAGCAGTACTTC
TRBD1 once TRBJ1-5 14 TRBV10-3 CAIRDRDTNQPQHF TGTGCCATCCGGGACAGGGACACCAATCAGCCCCAGCATTTT
TRBD2 NA TRBJ2-5 16 TRBV7-6 CASSLGRLAGGETQYF TGTGCCAGCAGCTTAGGGCGACTAGCGGGCGGGGAGACCCAGTACTTC
TRBD2 NA TRBJ2-2 16 TRBV12-5 CASGLGAGTSTGELFF TGTGCTAGTGGTTTGGGCGCCGGGACTAGTACCGGGGAGCTGTTTTTT
NA NA TRBJ2-7 16 TRBV2 CASSRRGAATSYEQYF TGTGCCAGCAGCCGAAGGGGAGCGGCTACTTCCTACGAGCAGTACTTC
TRBD1 NA TRBJ2-7 14 TRBV6-1 CASREQGHSYEQYF TGTGCCAGCAGGGAACAGGGGCACTCCTACGAGCAGTACTTC